A selection of T cell receptor beta chains follows, all from one sample in a study of blood T cell repertoires in COVID-19. The protocol was immunoSEQ multiplex PCR, while the TCRdb copy is restricted to in-frame clones and leaves out a portion. The sample holds roughly 280,000 clones, approximately 86% seen once. The specimen sequenced was peripheral blood. The receptor set was obtained from a man aged 18 to 30 with active or convalescent COVID-19. The CDR3 runs from the conserved cysteine through the conserved F or W. A D gene is named only where the DNA matches it firmly. Clone size appears in some rows only: once, few, many, or a class for an expanded clone.

cdr3_nt: TGTGCCACCGCCATAAAGGAGGGGCAGTATTTT
cdr3_aa: CATAIKEGQYF
d_call: .
v_call: TRBV11-1
clone_size: .
j_call: TRBJ2-3
cdr3_length: 11

cdr3_nt: TGCAGCGTTGAAATTGTGGCGGGAGTGATGGGCGATACGCAGTATTTT
cdr3_aa: CSVEIVAGVMGDTQYF
d_call: TRBD2
v_call: TRBV29-1
clone_size: .
j_call: TRBJ2-3
cdr3_length: 16

cdr3_nt: TGTGCCAGCAGCTTACAGGACTACCTCTACGAGCAGTACTTC
cdr3_aa: CASSLQDYLYEQYF
d_call: .
v_call: TRBV7-8
clone_size: .
j_call: TRBJ2-7
cdr3_length: 14

cdr3_nt: TGTGCCAGCAGCTTTCCGGCGGGCCAGGACCATGAGCAGTTCTTC
cdr3_aa: CASSFPAGQDHEQFF
d_call: .
v_call: TRBV5-4
clone_size: .
j_call: TRBJ2-1
cdr3_length: 15

cdr3_nt: TGTGCCAGCAAATGGACAGGGGTCTTGGACGAGCAGTACTTC
cdr3_aa: CASKWTGVLDEQYF
d_call: TRBD1
v_call: TRBV6-5
clone_size: .
j_call: TRBJ2-7
cdr3_length: 14

cdr3_nt: TGTGCCAGCAGGGCGACAGGGGAGGTCCAGCCCCAGCATTTT
cdr3_aa: CASRATGEVQPQHF
d_call: TRBD1
v_call: TRBV6-5
clone_size: .
j_call: TRBJ1-5
cdr3_length: 14

cdr3_nt: TGCGCCAGCAGCCAAGATCGGAGCTACGAGCAGTACTTC
cdr3_aa: CASSQDRSYEQYF
d_call: .
v_call: TRBV4-3
clone_size: .
j_call: TRBJ2-7
cdr3_length: 13

cdr3_nt: TGTGCCAGCAGTCCGCCCGACAGGTATCAGCCCCAGCATTTT
cdr3_aa: CASSPPDRYQPQHF
d_call: .
v_call: TRBV28
clone_size: few
j_call: TRBJ1-5
cdr3_length: 14

cdr3_nt: TGTGCCAGCAGTTTAGGTCCGTGGTCGGGGGAGACCCAGTACTTC
cdr3_aa: CASSLGPWSGETQYF
d_call: .
v_call: TRBV27
clone_size: .
j_call: TRBJ2-5
cdr3_length: 15

cdr3_nt: TGTGCCAGCAGTTACTCGAGTCGCGGGCTAGCGAAATACGAGCAGTACTTC
cdr3_aa: CASSYSSRGLAKYEQYF
d_call: .
v_call: TRBV6-2/TRBV6-3
clone_size: .
j_call: TRBJ2-7
cdr3_length: 17

cdr3_nt: TGTGCCAGCAGTGAACGGCTGGGCCAAAACAATGAGCAGTTCTTC
cdr3_aa: CASSERLGQNNEQFF
d_call: .
v_call: TRBV6-4
clone_size: .
j_call: TRBJ2-1
cdr3_length: 15

cdr3_nt: TGTGCCACCGCCGTCGACAGCTACAATCAGCCCCAGCATTTT
cdr3_aa: CATAVDSYNQPQHF
d_call: .
v_call: TRBV19
clone_size: few
j_call: TRBJ1-5
cdr3_length: 14

cdr3_nt: TGTGCCTCCGGGGGGGCAGACCTCTCTGGAAACACCATATATTTT
cdr3_aa: CASGGADLSGNTIYF
d_call: .
v_call: TRBV19
clone_size: few
j_call: TRBJ1-3
cdr3_length: 15

cdr3_nt: TGTGCCATCAGTAAAACTAGCGGGAGGACTTCCCGCTACGAGCAGTACTTC
cdr3_aa: CAISKTSGRTSRYEQYF
d_call: TRBD2
v_call: TRBV10-3
clone_size: once
j_call: TRBJ2-7
cdr3_length: 17

cdr3_nt: TGTGCCAGCGGCGGAGAAAATTCACCCCTCCACTTT
cdr3_aa: CASGGENSPLHF
d_call: .
v_call: TRBV7-9
clone_size: .
j_call: TRBJ1-6
cdr3_length: 12

cdr3_nt: TGTGCCAGCAGTTTGCGGGAGGTTCAGTACTTC
cdr3_aa: CASSLREVQYF
d_call: TRBD2
v_call: TRBV2
clone_size: .
j_call: TRBJ2-7
cdr3_length: 11

cdr3_nt: TGTGCCAGCACCGAAAAGGACAGTCTCCCTTTCTTT
cdr3_aa: CASTEKDSLPFF
d_call: .
v_call: TRBV28
clone_size: .
j_call: TRBJ1-1
cdr3_length: 12

cdr3_nt: TGTGCCAGCAGCCCCACAGAAGGTGGCTTAAACACCATATATTTT
cdr3_aa: CASSPTEGGLNTIYF
d_call: .
v_call: TRBV3-1/TRBV3-2
clone_size: .
j_call: TRBJ1-3
cdr3_length: 15

cdr3_nt: TGTGCCAGTAGGGGCAGGGATAATGAAAAACTGTTTTTT
cdr3_aa: CASRGRDNEKLFF
d_call: .
v_call: TRBV19
clone_size: .
j_call: TRBJ1-4
cdr3_length: 13

cdr3_nt: TGTGCCAGCAGTTTATCGGGCCTGGGGCGGGGGGGCCGCACCGGGGAGCTGTTTTTT
cdr3_aa: CASSLSGLGRGGRTGELFF
d_call: TRBD2
v_call: TRBV27
clone_size: few
j_call: TRBJ2-2
cdr3_length: 19

cdr3_nt: TGTGCCATCCGGGGACAGGGGGACTATGGCTACACCTTC
cdr3_aa: CAIRGQGDYGYTF
d_call: TRBD1
v_call: TRBV10-3
clone_size: .
j_call: TRBJ1-2
cdr3_length: 13

cdr3_nt: TGTGCCAGCAGTTTACGCCGGGTCGGGGATACGCAGTATTTT
cdr3_aa: CASSLRRVGDTQYF
d_call: .
v_call: TRBV27
clone_size: .
j_call: TRBJ2-3
cdr3_length: 14

cdr3_nt: TGTGCCAGCAGTTACCCCCCCGGAGCGACTAAGGAGCAGTACTTC
cdr3_aa: CASSYPPGATKEQYF
d_call: .
v_call: TRBV6-2/TRBV6-3
clone_size: .
j_call: TRBJ2-7
cdr3_length: 15

cdr3_nt: TGTGCCAGCAGCTTAGGACTAGCGGGAGGCACAGATACGCAGTATTTT
cdr3_aa: CASSLGLAGGTDTQYF
d_call: TRBD2
v_call: TRBV7-2
clone_size: once
j_call: TRBJ2-3
cdr3_length: 16

cdr3_nt: TGTGCCAGCATAGGTCCCGGGACAGCCTACAATGAGCAGTTCTTC
cdr3_aa: CASIGPGTAYNEQFF
d_call: TRBD1
v_call: TRBV2
clone_size: .
j_call: TRBJ2-1
cdr3_length: 15

cdr3_nt: TGCGCCAGCAGCTTGGAGGGTAGCGGGACCTACGAGCAGTACTTC
cdr3_aa: CASSLEGSGTYEQYF
d_call: TRBD2
v_call: TRBV5-1
clone_size: .
j_call: TRBJ2-7
cdr3_length: 15

cdr3_nt: TGTGCCAGCAGTGACAGGGTCCCGGGCAATGAGCAGTTCTTC
cdr3_aa: CASSDRVPGNEQFF
d_call: .
v_call: TRBV2
clone_size: .
j_call: TRBJ2-1
cdr3_length: 14

cdr3_nt: TGTGCCTGGAGTGTAATCTTTGGGGCCAACGTCCTGACTTTC
cdr3_aa: CAWSVIFGANVLTF
d_call: .
v_call: TRBV30
clone_size: .
j_call: TRBJ2-6
cdr3_length: 14

cdr3_nt: TGTGCCAGCAGCCCCCTTAGGGGGCGCCCCTACGAGCAGTACTTC
cdr3_aa: CASSPLRGRPYEQYF
d_call: TRBD1
v_call: TRBV6-7
clone_size: .
j_call: TRBJ2-7
cdr3_length: 15

cdr3_nt: TGTGCCAGCATGGCGGGAAATATGGTAGAGACCCAGTACTTC
cdr3_aa: CASMAGNMVETQYF
d_call: .
v_call: TRBV3-1/TRBV3-2
clone_size: .
j_call: TRBJ2-5
cdr3_length: 14

cdr3_nt: TGTGCCAGCAGCTATGGTTCGCGGTACGAGCAGTACTTC
cdr3_aa: CASSYGSRYEQYF
d_call: .
v_call: TRBV11-2
clone_size: few
j_call: TRBJ2-7
cdr3_length: 13

cdr3_nt: TGCGCCAGCAGCCCTAAGGGGGGGCCCCCTTACGAGCAGTACTTC
cdr3_aa: CASSPKGGPPYEQYF
d_call: .
v_call: TRBV5-1
clone_size: .
j_call: TRBJ2-7
cdr3_length: 15

cdr3_nt: TGTGCCAGCAGTACCGACAGGGACGTGAGCTATGGCTACACCTTC
cdr3_aa: CASSTDRDVSYGYTF
d_call: TRBD1
v_call: TRBV6-6
clone_size: .
j_call: TRBJ1-2
cdr3_length: 15

cdr3_nt: TGTGCCAGCTTAGGAGCTAACTATGGCTACACCTTC
cdr3_aa: CASLGANYGYTF
d_call: .
v_call: TRBV28
clone_size: .
j_call: TRBJ1-2
cdr3_length: 12

cdr3_nt: TGTGCCAGCAGTTACTCGTACCTAGCGGGAGCGGGCGAGCAGTACTTC
cdr3_aa: CASSYSYLAGAGEQYF
d_call: TRBD2
v_call: TRBV6-5
clone_size: .
j_call: TRBJ2-7
cdr3_length: 16

cdr3_nt: TGCGCCAGCAGACGGGGACTAGATTCCTACGAGCAGTACTTC
cdr3_aa: CASRRGLDSYEQYF
d_call: TRBD2
v_call: TRBV5-1
clone_size: .
j_call: TRBJ2-7
cdr3_length: 14

cdr3_nt: TGTGCCAGCAGAGGACTCGCGGGCGATGAGCAGTTCTTC
cdr3_aa: CASRGLAGDEQFF
d_call: .
v_call: TRBV6-5
clone_size: .
j_call: TRBJ2-1
cdr3_length: 13

cdr3_nt: TGTGCCAGTAGTATCACGGGGGGCGAGGATGAAAAACTGTTTTTT
cdr3_aa: CASSITGGEDEKLFF
d_call: .
v_call: TRBV19
clone_size: .
j_call: TRBJ1-4
cdr3_length: 15

cdr3_nt: TGCGCCAGCAGCCCGGGACAGGGGGCGCTTGAGGCTTTCTTT
cdr3_aa: CASSPGQGALEAFF
d_call: TRBD1
v_call: TRBV5-1
clone_size: .
j_call: TRBJ1-1
cdr3_length: 14

cdr3_nt: TGTGCCTGGAGCCTGTCGGTGACCCAGTACTTC
cdr3_aa: CAWSLSVTQYF
d_call: .
v_call: TRBV30
clone_size: .
j_call: TRBJ2-5
cdr3_length: 11

cdr3_nt: TGTGCCAGCAATGACAACTACAATGAGCAGTTCTTC
cdr3_aa: CASNDNYNEQFF
d_call: .
v_call: TRBV9
clone_size: .
j_call: TRBJ2-1
cdr3_length: 12

cdr3_nt: TGTGCCAGCAGCGAAACCCCAACCGGTCAAGAGACCCAGTACTTC
cdr3_aa: CASSETPTGQETQYF
d_call: .
v_call: TRBV11-3
clone_size: .
j_call: TRBJ2-5
cdr3_length: 15

cdr3_nt: TGTGCCAGCAGCCCCCAGGGAGGCGACAATCAGCCCCAGCATTTT
cdr3_aa: CASSPQGGDNQPQHF
d_call: .
v_call: TRBV9
clone_size: .
j_call: TRBJ1-5
cdr3_length: 15

cdr3_nt: TGTGCCAGCAGTTACCGGGGCCGGGGGGCGGGCGGGGAGCTGTTTTTT
cdr3_aa: CASSYRGRGAGGELFF
d_call: .
v_call: TRBV6-6
clone_size: .
j_call: TRBJ2-2
cdr3_length: 16

cdr3_nt: TGTGCCAGCAGCCAATCTCCTCGTTATAATGAGCAGTTCTTC
cdr3_aa: CASSQSPRYNEQFF
d_call: .
v_call: TRBV3-1/TRBV3-2
clone_size: few
j_call: TRBJ2-1
cdr3_length: 14

cdr3_nt: TGTGCCAGCAGCTCCGGACAGTCCGAGCAGTACTTC
cdr3_aa: CASSSGQSEQYF
d_call: .
v_call: TRBV11-3
clone_size: .
j_call: TRBJ2-7
cdr3_length: 12

cdr3_nt: TGTGCCAGCAACGGCGGCTCCTACGAGCAGTACTTC
cdr3_aa: CASNGGSYEQYF
d_call: .
v_call: TRBV11-2
clone_size: few
j_call: TRBJ2-7
cdr3_length: 12

cdr3_nt: TGTGCCAGCAGCCATCCCGGGAAGCAGAATGAAAAACTGTTTTTT
cdr3_aa: CASSHPGKQNEKLFF
d_call: .
v_call: TRBV5-5
clone_size: .
j_call: TRBJ1-4
cdr3_length: 15

cdr3_nt: TGTGCCTGTACCCGGGAGCGTGAAAAACTGTTTTTT
cdr3_aa: CACTREREKLFF
d_call: .
v_call: TRBV18
clone_size: .
j_call: TRBJ1-4
cdr3_length: 12

cdr3_nt: TGTGCCAGCAGCTTGGCAGGGCTTCATGAAAAACTGTTTTTT
cdr3_aa: CASSLAGLHEKLFF
d_call: .
v_call: TRBV5-4
clone_size: .
j_call: TRBJ1-4
cdr3_length: 14

cdr3_nt: TGTGCCAGCAGCTTCCGGGACAGATACTATGGCTACACCTTC
cdr3_aa: CASSFRDRYYGYTF
d_call: .
v_call: TRBV21-1
clone_size: .
j_call: TRBJ1-2
cdr3_length: 14

cdr3_nt: TGTGCCACCAGTGATGCACAGGGCGGGAATCAGCCCCAGCATTTT
cdr3_aa: CATSDAQGGNQPQHF
d_call: .
v_call: TRBV24-1
clone_size: .
j_call: TRBJ1-5
cdr3_length: 15